The 4 T cell receptor beta chains reported below all come from one sample, sequenced in a study of blood T cell repertoires in COVID-19. Measured with immunoSEQ multiplex PCR; TCRdb has only the in-frame clones, and not every one. The sample records 150,000 to 200,000 clones, over 80% being singletons. Sequencing used peripheral blood. Receptors originate from a woman aged 30 to 39 with acute or convalescent COVID-19.

CDR3 bases: TGTGCCAGCAGACCCCCAGGGGGCGACTATGGCTACACCTTC. Its protein product is CASRPPGGDYGYTF. This chain uses TRBV25-1 with TRBJ1-2; 8 nucleotides match TRBD1. The CDR3 runs to 14 residues. The ends lost 6 bases at V and 3 bases at J; junction bases unmatched: 6. Germline V gene lookup returns CDR1 MGHDK and CDR2 SYGVNS.

The chain is built from TRBV28 and TRBJ1-4; D may be TRBD1 (6 bases). The germline V gene has CDR1 MDHEN and CDR2 SYDVKM. The CDR3 runs 15 residues. Between the trimmed V and J ends, which lost 6 bases and 9 bases, there was a span of 20 bases. The CDR3 sequence is CASSLPTGLSKKLFF. The CDR3 bases are TGTGCCAGCAGCCTACCAACAGGGTTATCGAAAAAACTGTTTTTT.

J is TRBJ2-1 and V is TRBV7-2; 8 bases fit TRBD2. The V and J ends lost 5 bases and 3 bases, in that order; junction bases with no gene match: 12. Germline CDR1 reads SGHTA; CDR2 reads FQGNSA. This CDR3 region has 17 residues. The CDR3 nucleotides read TGTGCCAGCAGCCCAACCGGGGGGGGAGGCTTCTACAATGAGCAGTTCTTC. This encodes CASSPTGGGGFYNEQFF. The whole variable domain, filled in from reference TRBV7-2 and TRBJ2-1, reads GAGVSQSPSNKVTEKGKDVELRCDPISGHTALYWYRQSLGQGLEFLIYFQGNSAPDKSGLPSDRFSAERTGGSVSTLTIQRTQQEDSAVYLCASSPTGGGGFYNEQFFGPGTRLTVL.

The chain uses TRBV6-2 or TRBV6-3 and TRBJ1-5; maybe TRBD1 (5 bases). Germline CDR1 MNHEY, CDR2 SVGEGT. The length of the CDR3 is 14 residues. The V gene lost 0 bases and the J gene lost 4 bases, with 7 bases spanning the gap. CDR3 residues: CASSYSTENQPQHF. The CDR3, as DNA: TGTGCCAGCAGTTACTCGACAGAGAATCAGCCCCAGCATTTT.